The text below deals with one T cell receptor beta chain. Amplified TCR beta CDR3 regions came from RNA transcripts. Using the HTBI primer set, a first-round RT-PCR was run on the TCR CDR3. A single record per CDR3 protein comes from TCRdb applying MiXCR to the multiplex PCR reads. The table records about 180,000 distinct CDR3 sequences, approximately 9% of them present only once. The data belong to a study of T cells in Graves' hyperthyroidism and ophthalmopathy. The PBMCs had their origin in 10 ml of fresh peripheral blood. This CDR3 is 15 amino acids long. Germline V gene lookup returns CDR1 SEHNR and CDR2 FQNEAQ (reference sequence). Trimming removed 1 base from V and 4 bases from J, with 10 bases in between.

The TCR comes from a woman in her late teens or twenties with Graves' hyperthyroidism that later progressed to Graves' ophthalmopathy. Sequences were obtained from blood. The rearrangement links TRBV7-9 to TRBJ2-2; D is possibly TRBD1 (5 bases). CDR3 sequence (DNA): TGTGCCAGCAGCTTAGGACAGACGCTCACCGGGGAGCTGTTTTTT. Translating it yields CASSLGQTLTGELFF. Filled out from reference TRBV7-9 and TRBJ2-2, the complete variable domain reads DTGVSQNPRHKITKRGQNVTFRCDPISEHNRLYWYRQTLGQGPEFLTYFQNEAQLEKSRLLSDRFSAERPKGSFSTLEIQRTEQGDSAMYLCASSLGQTLTGELFFGEGSRLTVL.